The rows below give T cell receptor beta chains drawn from one sample of a study of blood T cell repertoires in COVID-19. Sequenced by immunoSEQ multiplex PCR; TCRdb stores in-frame clones only, minus some. This table holds 130,000 or so clones, around three quarters found once. Material: peripheral blood. Receptors were obtained from a human donor in a cohort sampled during active COVID-19. Both conserved end residues are part of each CDR3. D genes are given only for firm matches. Clone size is shown for a subset of rows, as once, few, many or a class of expanded clone.

CDR3 DNA | CDR3 protein | J gene | V gene | D gene | clone size
TGTGCCAGTAGTCCTGGACTAGCGGGGGGATCGGTTGAGCAGTTCTTC | CASSPGLAGGSVEQFF | TRBJ2-1 | TRBV19 | TRBD2 | NA
TGTGCCAGCAGGTTTCTAGCGGGGGGCGGGAATGAGCAGTTCTTC | CASRFLAGGGNEQFF | TRBJ2-1 | TRBV5-4 | TRBD2 | few
TGTGCCAGCAGTTTAAGCAGGTCCAAAGAGACCCAGTACTTC | CASSLSRSKETQYF | TRBJ2-5 | TRBV27 | NA | NA
TGTGCCAGCAGTGCGACCCTTAGGGGAGGTGAGACCCAGTACTTC | CASSATLRGGETQYF | TRBJ2-5 | TRBV2 | NA | NA
TGTGCCAGCAGCGCGGGACAGGCCCTTTCCTACGAGCAGTACTTC | CASSAGQALSYEQYF | TRBJ2-7 | TRBV9 | TRBD1 | NA
TGTGCCACCAAGTGGGGGGGCCACACTGAAGCTTTCTTT | CATKWGGHTEAFF | TRBJ1-1 | TRBV2 | NA | NA
TGTGCCAGCAGCCCAAGCCCTCTAGCGGGGGAGAATGAGCAGTTCTTC | CASSPSPLAGENEQFF | TRBJ2-1 | TRBV7-3 | TRBD2 | NA
TGTGCCAGCAGCCAACCCGAGAGGAGGAGCTCCTACGAGCAGTACTTC | CASSQPERRSSYEQYF | TRBJ2-7 | TRBV5-6 | NA | NA
TGTGCCAGCAAGAACACAGGGGGCTACAATCAGCCCCAGCATTTT | CASKNTGGYNQPQHF | TRBJ1-5 | TRBV6-5 | TRBD1 | NA
TGCGCCAGCAGCTTGTCTCCAGGAACCTACGAGCAGTACTTC | CASSLSPGTYEQYF | TRBJ2-7 | TRBV5-1 | NA | NA
TGTGCCAGCAGTCCCGAAGGGGGGGGTTATGAGCAGTTCTTC | CASSPEGGGYEQFF | TRBJ2-1 | TRBV4-2 | NA | NA
TGTGCCAGCAGTGAAAAAGGGGGTGGGGAAAAACTGTTTTTT | CASSEKGGGEKLFF | TRBJ1-4 | TRBV25-1 | NA | NA
TGTGCCAGCTCGCCCCGCGAGGGTTCATCAGATACGCAGTATTTT | CASSPREGSSDTQYF | TRBJ2-3 | TRBV18 | NA | many
TGTGCCAGCAGTTCAGCGGGTGAGCAGTTCTTC | CASSSAGEQFF | TRBJ2-1 | TRBV6-5 | NA | NA